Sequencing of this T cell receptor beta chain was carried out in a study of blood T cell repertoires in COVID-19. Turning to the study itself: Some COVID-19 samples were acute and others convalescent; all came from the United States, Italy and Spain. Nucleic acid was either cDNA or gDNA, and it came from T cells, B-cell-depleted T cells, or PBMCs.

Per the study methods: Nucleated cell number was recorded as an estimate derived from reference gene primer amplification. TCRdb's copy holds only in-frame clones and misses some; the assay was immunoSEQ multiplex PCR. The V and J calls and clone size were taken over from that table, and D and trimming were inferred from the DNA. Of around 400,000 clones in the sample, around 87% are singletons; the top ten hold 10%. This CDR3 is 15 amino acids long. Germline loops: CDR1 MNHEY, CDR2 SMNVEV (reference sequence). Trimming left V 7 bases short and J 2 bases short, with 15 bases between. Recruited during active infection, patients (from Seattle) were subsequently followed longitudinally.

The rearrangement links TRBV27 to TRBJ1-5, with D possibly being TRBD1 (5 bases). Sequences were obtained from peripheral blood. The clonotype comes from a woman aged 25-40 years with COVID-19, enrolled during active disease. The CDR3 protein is CASTSLGGGNQPQHF. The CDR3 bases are TGTGCCAGCACCTCTTTGGGGGGAGGCAATCAGCCCCAGCATTTT.